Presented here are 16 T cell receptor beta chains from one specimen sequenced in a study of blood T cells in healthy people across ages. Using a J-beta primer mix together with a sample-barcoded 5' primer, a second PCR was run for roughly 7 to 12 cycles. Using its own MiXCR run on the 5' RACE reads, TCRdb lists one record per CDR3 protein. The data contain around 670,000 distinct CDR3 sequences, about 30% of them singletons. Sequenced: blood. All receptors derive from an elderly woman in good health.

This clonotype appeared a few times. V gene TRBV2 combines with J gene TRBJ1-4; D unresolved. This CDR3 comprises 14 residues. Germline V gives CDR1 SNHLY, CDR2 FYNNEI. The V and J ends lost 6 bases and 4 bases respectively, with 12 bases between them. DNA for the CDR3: TGTGCCAGCAGACGTCAACTTCGTAATGAAAAACTGTTTTTT. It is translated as CASRRQLRNEKLFF.

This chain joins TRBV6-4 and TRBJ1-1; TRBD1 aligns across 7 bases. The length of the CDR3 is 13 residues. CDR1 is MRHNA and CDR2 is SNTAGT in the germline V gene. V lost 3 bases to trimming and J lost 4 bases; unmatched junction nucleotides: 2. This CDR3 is CASSDQGGTEAFF. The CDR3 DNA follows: TGTGCCAGCAGTGATCAGGGGGGCACTGAAGCTTTCTTT.

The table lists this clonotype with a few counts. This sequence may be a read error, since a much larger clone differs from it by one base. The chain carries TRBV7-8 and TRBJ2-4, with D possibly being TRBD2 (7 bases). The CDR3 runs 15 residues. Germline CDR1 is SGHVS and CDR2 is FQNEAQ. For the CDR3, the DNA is TGTGTCAGCAGCTTATTCGGTGGGGGGGCGAACATTCAGTACTTC. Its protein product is CVSSLFGGGANIQYF.

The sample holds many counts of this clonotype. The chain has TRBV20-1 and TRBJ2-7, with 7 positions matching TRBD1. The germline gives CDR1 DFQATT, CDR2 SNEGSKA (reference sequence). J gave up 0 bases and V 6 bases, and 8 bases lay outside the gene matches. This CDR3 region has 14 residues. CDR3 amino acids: CSALDRVGSYEQYF. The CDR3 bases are TGCAGTGCACTTGACAGGGTGGGCTCCTACGAGCAGTACTTC.

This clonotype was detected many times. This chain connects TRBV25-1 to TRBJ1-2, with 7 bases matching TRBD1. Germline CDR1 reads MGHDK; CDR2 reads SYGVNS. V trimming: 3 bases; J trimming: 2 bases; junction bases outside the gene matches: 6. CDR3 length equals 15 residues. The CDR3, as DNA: TGTGCCAGCAGTGATCCGTCGACAGGGAACTATGGCTACACCTTC. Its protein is CASSDPSTGNYGYTF.

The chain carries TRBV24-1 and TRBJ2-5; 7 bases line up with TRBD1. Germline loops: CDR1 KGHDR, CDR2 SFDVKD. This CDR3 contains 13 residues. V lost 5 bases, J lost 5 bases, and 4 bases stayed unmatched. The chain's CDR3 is CATSGTGWETQYF. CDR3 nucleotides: TGTGCCACCAGTGGGACAGGATGGGAGACCCAGTACTTC.

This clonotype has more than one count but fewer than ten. In DNA form, the CDR3 reads TGTGCCAGCAGTTACTCGGGGAGTCGGGACTATGGCTACACCTTC. Encoded protein: CASSYSGSRDYGYTF. V usage is TRBV6-6 and J usage is TRBJ1-2; unclear D gene. Germline values: CDR1 MNHNY, CDR2 SVGAGI (reference sequence). The ends were cut back, 0 bases at V and 3 bases at J, with 11 bases in the middle. CDR3 length equals 15 residues.

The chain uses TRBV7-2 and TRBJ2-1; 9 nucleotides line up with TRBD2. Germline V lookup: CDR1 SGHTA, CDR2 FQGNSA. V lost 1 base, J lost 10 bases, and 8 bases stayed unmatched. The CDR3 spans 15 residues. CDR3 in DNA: TGTGCCAGCAGCTTAGGAGGTAGCGGGGGTGAAGAGCAGTTCTTC. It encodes CASSLGGSGGEEQFF.

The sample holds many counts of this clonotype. CDR3 protein: CASSLTTSPVLEQYF. CDR3 bases: TGTGCCAGCAGCTTAACGACTAGTCCGGTCCTCGAGCAGTACTTC. The chain recombines TRBV7-2 with TRBJ2-7; perhaps TRBD2 as D (6 bases). This CDR3 contains 15 residues. CDR1 is SGHTA and CDR2 is FQGNSA in the germline V gene. Between the trimmed V and J ends, which lost 2 bases and 6 bases, there was a span of 17 bases.

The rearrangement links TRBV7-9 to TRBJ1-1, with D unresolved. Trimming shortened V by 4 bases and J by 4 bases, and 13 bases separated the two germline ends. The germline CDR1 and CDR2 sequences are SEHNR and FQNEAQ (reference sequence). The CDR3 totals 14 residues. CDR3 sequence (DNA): TGTGCCAGCAGCTCTCTACTACTCGGCACTGAAGCTTTCTTT. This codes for CASSSLLLGTEAFF.

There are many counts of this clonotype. As DNA, the CDR3 is TGTGCCAGCAGCTTAAATTTCCGGGGGCGTGATGAAAAACTGTTTTTT. The encoded protein is CASSLNFRGRDEKLFF. V gene TRBV7-2 combines with J gene TRBJ1-4; possibly TRBD1 for D (6 bases). The CDR3 totals 16 residues. Trimming cost V 2 bases and J 6 bases, with 16 bases left between them. Germline CDR1 reads SGHTA; CDR2 reads FQGNSA.

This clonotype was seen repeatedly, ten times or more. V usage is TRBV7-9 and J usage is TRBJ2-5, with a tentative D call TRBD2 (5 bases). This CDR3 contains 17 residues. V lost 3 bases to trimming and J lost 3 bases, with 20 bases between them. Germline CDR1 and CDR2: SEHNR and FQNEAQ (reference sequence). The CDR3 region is CASSFSVVGYGKETQYF. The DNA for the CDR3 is TGTGCCAGCAGCTTTAGCGTAGTCGGCTACGGAAAAGAGACCCAGTACTTC.

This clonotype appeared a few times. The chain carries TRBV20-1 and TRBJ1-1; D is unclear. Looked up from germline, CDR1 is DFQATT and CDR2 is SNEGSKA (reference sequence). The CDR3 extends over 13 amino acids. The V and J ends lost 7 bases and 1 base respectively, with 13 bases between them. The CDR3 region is CSGSRAGNTEAFF. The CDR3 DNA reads TGCAGTGGGAGTCGGGCCGGGAACACTGAAGCTTTCTTT.

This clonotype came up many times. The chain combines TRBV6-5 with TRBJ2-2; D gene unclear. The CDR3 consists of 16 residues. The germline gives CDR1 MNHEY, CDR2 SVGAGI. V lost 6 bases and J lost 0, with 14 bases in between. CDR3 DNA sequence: TGTGCCAGCAGGTCTGAGGAGCCATCGAACACCGGGGAGCTGTTTTTT. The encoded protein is CASRSEEPSNTGELFF.

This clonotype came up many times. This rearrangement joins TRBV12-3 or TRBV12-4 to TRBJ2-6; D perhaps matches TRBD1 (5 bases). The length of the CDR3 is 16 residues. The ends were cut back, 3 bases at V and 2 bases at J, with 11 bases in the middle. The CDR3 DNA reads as TGTGCCAGCAGTTTTAAAAGGGGAACTGGGGCCAACGTCCTGACTTTC. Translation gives CASSFKRGTGANVLTF.

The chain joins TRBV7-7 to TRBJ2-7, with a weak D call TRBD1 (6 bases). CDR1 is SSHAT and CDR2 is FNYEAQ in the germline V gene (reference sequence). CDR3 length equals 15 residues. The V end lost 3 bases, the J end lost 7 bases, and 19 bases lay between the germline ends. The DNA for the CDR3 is TGTGCCAGCAGCTTGAACAGGGTTAGAGGTGGTGAGCAGTACTTC. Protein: CASSLNRVRGGEQYF. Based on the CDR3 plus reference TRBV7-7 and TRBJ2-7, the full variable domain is GAGVSQSPRYKVTKRGQDVTLRCDPISSHATLYWYQQALGQGPEFLTYFNYEAQPDKSGLPSDRFSAERPEGSISTLTIQRTEQRDSAMYRCASSLNRVRGGEQYFGPGTRLTVT.